This TCR beta chain came from a study of PD-1 blockade in classical Hodgkin lymphoma. Every patient relapsed after autologous stem cell transplantation, and brentuximab vedotin exposure varied. Broader study findings: Some patients started nivolumab under 1 year after ASCT, and they were excluded. Newly diagnosed patients reportedly trailed healthy donors in baseline TCR diversity.

Libraries were prepared by immunoSEQ multiplex PCR; TCRdb keeps only in-frame clonotypes and omits some of them. In the table there are about 93,000 clones, nearly 95% of which are singletons. Comments on this clone: Its antigen is undetermined.

The junction had 1 base not matched to a gene; V was cut back by 6 bases and J by 4 bases. CDR3 length equals 14 residues. Germline values: CDR1 SGHAT, CDR2 FQDESV (reference sequence). The V gene is TRBV11-1, the J gene TRBJ2-5, with TRBD2 matching 14 bases. This receptor was obtained from a human donor with classical Hodgkin lymphoma. This specimen was peripheral blood mononuclear cells (PBMCs), taken before the second cycle of nivolumab. The CDR3 is CASRGLAGGETQYF. The CDR3 DNA is TGTGCCAGCAGAGGACTAGCGGGAGGAGAGACCCAGTACTTC.